The 19 T cell receptor beta chains given below trace back to one sample, sequenced in a study of T cells in Graves' hyperthyroidism and ophthalmopathy. Researchers amplified the TCR beta CDR3 regions from RNA transcripts. HTBI primers were used for first-round RT-PCR of the TCR CDR3. TCRdb fed the multiplex PCR reads into MiXCR, producing one record per CDR3 protein. Of roughly 750,000 distinct CDR3 sequences listed, about a sixth are singletons. The sequenced sample was blood. The receptors derive from a man aged 18 to 30 with Graves' hyperthyroidism.

The chain carries TRBV5-1 and TRBJ2-5; D tentatively fits TRBD1 or TRBD2 (5 bases each). CDR3 size: 15 residues. Trimming took 4 bases from V and 1 from J, leaving 14 bases between them. Germline CDR1 reads SGHRS; CDR2 reads YFSETQ. DNA of the CDR3: TGCGCCAGCAGCCCGTTCGGGACGGTCCAAGAGACCCAGTACTTC. Its protein product is CASSPFGTVQETQYF.

This chain connects TRBV7-2 to TRBJ1-1; 8 nucleotides agree with TRBD1. Per germline, CDR1 SGHTA and CDR2 FQGNSA. Germline trimming cut 3 bases from V and 1 base from J; bases unmatched to any gene: 7. The CDR3 covers 16 residues. The CDR3, as DNA: TGTGCCAGCAGCTTGGTCGGTACAGGGGGGAACACTGAAGCTTTCTTT. This codes for CASSLVGTGGNTEAFF. Full variable domain (rest looked up from reference TRBV7-2 and TRBJ1-1): GAGVSQSPSNKVTEKGKDVELRCDPISGHTALYWYRQSLGQGLEFLIYFQGNSAPDKSGLPSDRFSAERTGGSVSTLTIQRTQQEDSAVYLCASSLVGTGGNTEAFFGQGTRLTVV.

This clonotype was detected many times. This chain uses TRBV28 with TRBJ2-1; 8 bases fit TRBD2. The CDR3 covers 16 residues. Per the germline V gene, CDR1 is MDHEN and CDR2 is SYDVKM. Trimming removed 2 bases from V and 5 bases from J; junction bases left unmatched: 8. The CDR3 bases are TGTGCCAGCAGTTTACCGCTGCGGGAGGTGAACAATGAGCAGTTCTTC. It codes for CASSLPLREVNNEQFF.

The chain couples TRBV20-1 to TRBJ2-1, with TRBD2 matching over 10 bases. CDR3 length equals 14 residues. The junction had 3 bases not matched to a gene; V was cut back by 3 bases and J by 4 bases. Germline V gene lookup returns CDR1 DFQATT and CDR2 SNEGSKA (reference sequence). CDR3 region: CSARGTSEYNEQFF. CDR3 nucleotides: TGCAGTGCTAGGGGGACTAGCGAATACAATGAGCAGTTCTTC.

This clonotype was detected many times. The V gene is TRBV28, the J gene TRBJ1-4; 10 bases map to TRBD1. This CDR3 spans 16 amino acids. In germline, CDR1 is MDHEN, CDR2 SYDVKM. Losses at the gene ends were 5 bases for V and 1 base for J; bases not matched to a gene: 4. The CDR3 DNA is TGTGCCAGCAGTCGACAGGGGGCAGGAACTAATGAAAAACTGTTTTTT. The encoded protein is CASSRQGAGTNEKLFF. The whole variable domain, remainder taken from reference TRBV28 and TRBJ1-4, is DVKVTQSSRYLVKRTGEKVFLECVQDMDHENMFWYRQDPGLGLRLIYFSYDVKMKEKGDIPEGYSVSREKKERFSLILESASTNQTSMYLCASSRQGAGTNEKLFFGSGTQLSVL.

This chain links TRBV6-2 or TRBV6-3 with TRBJ1-5, with 10 bases identical to TRBD1. V lost 6 bases and J lost 5; bases outside the gene matches: 7. CDR1 and CDR2 (germline): MNHEY, SVGEGT. The CDR3 is 15 residues long. The CDR3 DNA reads TGTGCCAGCAGAGACGGGACAGGGGACTATCAGCCCCAGCATTTT. It is translated as CASRDGTGDYQPQHF.

The chain combines TRBV18 with TRBJ2-4, with TRBD2 matching over 12 bases. J was trimmed by 2 bases and V by 3 bases; bases with no gene match: 8. This CDR3 is built from 18 residues. Germline CDR1 and CDR2: KGHSH and LQKENI. In DNA, the CDR3 is TGTGCCAGCTCACCTCCTCTAGCGGGAGGGCCTACCAAAAACATTCAGTACTTC. Its translation is CASSPPLAGGPTKNIQYF.

This clonotype has ten or more counts. This chain joins TRBV28 and TRBJ2-3, with 10 nucleotides matching TRBD2. This CDR3 spans 16 amino acids. Trimming cost V 11 bases and J 0 bases; bases outside gene matches: 11. CDR1 is MDHEN and CDR2 is SYDVKM in the germline V gene. CDR3 protein: CAAGASGSPSTDTQYF. Here the CDR3 DNA reads TGTGCCGCGGGGGCTAGCGGGAGTCCTAGCACAGATACGCAGTATTTT.

This clonotype has ten or more counts. This rearrangement joins TRBV2 to TRBJ2-7, with a weak D call TRBD2 (6 bases). With 5 bases removed from V and 3 bases from J, the gap between germline ends came to 26 bases. The CDR3 is 18 residues long. In germline, CDR1 is SNHLY, CDR2 FYNNEI. The CDR3 sequence: CASSFHRPRDWEDYEQYF. The CDR3 nucleotides read TGTGCCAGCAGTTTTCATCGACCCCGGGACTGGGAGGACTACGAGCAGTACTTC.

Many counts were recorded for this clonotype. The chain uses TRBV2 and TRBJ2-3, with D unresolved. Trimming cost V 5 bases and J 2 bases, with 11 bases left between them. Germline loops: CDR1 SNHLY, CDR2 FYNNEI. This CDR3 is 14 amino acids long. The CDR3 DNA reads TGTGCCAGCAGTTCTACGGGCAACACAGATACGCAGTATTTT. Encoded protein: CASSSTGNTDTQYF.

This sequence joins TRBV18 and TRBJ2-5; 7 bases agree with TRBD1. After removal of 6 bases from V and 3 bases from J, the junction contained 10 bases not matched to a gene. The CDR3 runs 15 residues. Germline assignment: CDR1 KGHSH and CDR2 LQKENI. CDR3 nucleotides: TGTGCCAGCTCTCCCGAAGGGGGCCTCAAAGAGACCCAGTACTTC. Protein sequence: CASSPEGGLKETQYF.

This clonotype was seen at least ten times. The rearrangement joins TRBV5-1 to TRBJ2-1, with 10 bases matching TRBD2. The CDR3 contains 17 residues. In germline, CDR1 is SGHRS, CDR2 YFSETQ. V trimming: 4 bases; J trimming: 7 bases; junction bases outside the gene matches: 14. The CDR3: CASSINLSGRLGNEQFF. CDR3 nucleotide sequence: TGCGCCAGCAGCATTAACCTTAGCGGGAGGTTGGGGAATGAGCAGTTCTTC.

This clonotype occurred a few times. The chain uses TRBV10-3 and TRBJ2-5; 7 nucleotides line up with TRBD2. J gave up 5 bases and V 2 bases, and 8 bases lay outside the gene matches. The CDR3 has 15 residues. The V gene's germline CDR1 is ENHRY and CDR2 SYGVKD. The CDR3 protein is CAISEDQRGGETQYF. The CDR3 DNA follows: TGTGCCATCAGTGAGGATCAGCGGGGTGGTGAGACCCAGTACTTC.

The rearrangement joins TRBV5-1 to TRBJ1-2, with TRBD1 matching 8 bases. Germline V gene sequence: CDR1 SGHRS, CDR2 YFSETQ. Trimming at V came to 4 bases and at J to 2 bases, leaving 10 bases not matched to a gene. The CDR3 totals 16 residues. CDR3 sequence reads: CASSRIQGAENYGYTF. The CDR3 DNA is TGCGCCAGCAGCCGAATTCAGGGGGCCGAAAACTATGGCTACACCTTC.

This clonotype occurred a few times. The chain is built from TRBV5-5 and TRBJ1-2; 7 nucleotides match TRBD1. CDR3 length: 13 amino acids. Losses at the gene ends were 6 bases for V and 8 bases for J; bases not matched to a gene: 10. Germline V gene lookup returns CDR1 SGHKS and CDR2 YYEKEE (reference sequence). CDR3 DNA: TGTGCCAGCAAAAAGACAGGGACTGGAGGCTACACCTTC. Translation gives CASKKTGTGGYTF. Full variable domain (missing parts from reference TRBV5-5 and TRBJ1-2): DAGVTQSPTHLIKTRGQQVTLRCSPISGHKSVSWYQQVLGQGPQFIFQYYEKEERGRGNFPDRFSARQFPNYSSELNVNALLLGDSALYLCASKKTGTGGYTFGSGTRLTVV.

The sample holds many counts of this clonotype. J is TRBJ1-4 and V is TRBV7-9; no clear D gene. The V and J ends lost 3 bases and 12 bases respectively, with 14 bases between them. Germline V CDR1 and CDR2: SEHNR, FQNEAQ (reference sequence). The CDR3 totals 13 residues. The CDR3 here is CASSFPPRRELFF. CDR3 nucleotide sequence: TGTGCCAGCAGCTTCCCGCCAAGGAGGGAACTGTTTTTT.

This clonotype was seen many times. V usage is TRBV7-9 and J usage is TRBJ2-1, with 9 bases fitting TRBD1. This CDR3 region has 14 residues. After removal of 5 bases from V and 5 bases from J, the junction contained 4 bases not matched to a gene. The germline V gene has CDR1 SEHNR and CDR2 FQNEAQ (reference sequence). CDR3 DNA: TGTGCCAGCAGCGAAACAGGGGGCAACAATGAGCAGTTCTTC. This sequence encodes CASSETGGNNEQFF.

This clonotype was seen many times. This chain links TRBV24-1 with TRBJ2-7; TRBD1 is a possible D gene (6 bases). The CDR3 loop spans 15 amino acids. Germline V lookup: CDR1 KGHDR, CDR2 SFDVKD. Between the trimmed V and J ends, which lost 4 bases and 4 bases, there was a span of 16 bases. As DNA, the CDR3 is TGTGCCACCAGTGACCCCCGGGACACCAGATACGAGCAGTACTTC. It translates to CATSDPRDTRYEQYF.

V and J are TRBV6-2 or TRBV6-3 and TRBJ2-7; D possibly corresponds to TRBD2 (6 bases). Germline-derived CDR1 and CDR2 are MNHEY and SVGEGT. The CDR3 is 12 amino acids. The V end lost 5 bases, the J end lost 6 bases, and 11 bases lay between the germline ends. Here the CDR3 reads CASSDLATEQYF. The CDR3 DNA is TGTGCCAGCAGTGACCTAGCGACCGAGCAGTACTTC.